Each of the 9 T cell receptor beta chains below was sequenced from the same sample in a study of blood T cell repertoires in COVID-19. The data were produced by immunoSEQ multiplex PCR, yet TCRdb's version contains in-frame clones alone and is incomplete. The sample shows roughly 150,000 clones, approximately 80% of them seen only once. Sequencing was performed on PBMCs or T cells enriched from blood (not recorded which). The receptors originated from a man in his fifties or sixties in a cohort exposed to, infected with or recovered from COVID-19 (not recorded which).

The J gene is TRBJ2-3, the V gene TRBV30; the D is unclear. The V and J ends lost 7 bases and 4 bases respectively, with 12 bases between them. Germline-derived CDR1 and CDR2 are GTSNPN and SVGIG (reference sequence). This CDR3 is 12 amino acids long. The CDR3 coding sequence is TGTGCCTTCGGGTCTTGGGCAGATACGCAGTATTTT. Its protein product is CAFGSWADTQYF.

This clone came up once. V and J are TRBV5-1 and TRBJ2-3, with 11 bases lining up with TRBD2. This CDR3 is 16 amino acids long. The germline gives CDR1 SGHRS, CDR2 YFSETQ. The J segment lost 2 bases and the V segment lost 5 bases, leaving 7 bases of the junction unmatched. The CDR3 here is CASRTSGDVTTDTQYF. The DNA for the CDR3 is TGCGCCAGCAGGACTAGCGGGGACGTGACCACAGATACGCAGTATTTT.

This clone came up a few times. This rearrangement joins TRBV27 to TRBJ1-2; perhaps TRBD1 as D (6 bases). The V end was cut by 10 bases, the J end by 6 bases, with 15 bases between. CDR3 length equals 12 residues. CDR1 is MNHEY and CDR2 is SMNVEV in the germline V gene (reference sequence). The CDR3 loop is CATGQGIDGYTF. DNA of the CDR3: TGTGCCACCGGGCAGGGGATCGATGGCTACACCTTC.

The chain recombines TRBV5-1 with TRBJ2-7; TRBD1 aligns across 12 bases. This CDR3 region has 15 residues. Germline CDR1 and CDR2: SGHRS and YFSETQ. Trimming took 6 bases from V and 5 from J; bases not matched to a gene: 9. The CDR3 DNA sequence: TGCGCCAGCATTCCGGCGGGACAGGGGGCCCACGAGCAGTACTTC. Amino acid sequence: CASIPAGQGAHEQYF. The full variable domain, its missing parts supplied by reference TRBV5-1 and TRBJ2-7, is KAGVTQTPRYLIKTRGQQVTLSCSPISGHRSVSWYQQTPGQGLQFLFEYFSETQRNKGNFPGRFSGRQFSNSRSEMNVSTLELGDSALYLCASIPAGQGAHEQYFGPGTRLTVT.

The gene calls are TRBV5-4 and TRBJ2-1, with 7 positions matching TRBD1. Germline V gene lookup returns CDR1 SGHNT and CDR2 YYREEE (reference sequence). The V segment lost 4 bases and the J segment 8 bases; nucleotides outside the gene matches: 9. This CDR3 comprises 14 residues. In DNA form, the CDR3 reads TGTGCCAGCAGCAAACGACAGGGTGGGGATGAGCAGTTCTTC. Protein product: CASSKRQGGDEQFF.

The chain combines TRBV9 with TRBJ2-2; 10 nucleotides line up with TRBD2. The CDR3 runs to 17 residues. The ends lost 0 bases at V and 5 bases at J; junction bases unmatched: 7. Germline values: CDR1 SGDLS, CDR2 YYNGEE. CDR3 in DNA: TGTGCCAGCAGCGTAGGAGTGCTAGCGGGGGAAACCGGGGAGCTGTTTTTT. This codes for CASSVGVLAGETGELFF.

This chain uses TRBV7-2 with TRBJ2-1, with a tentative D call TRBD2 (6 bases). The CDR3 is 15 residues long. V was trimmed by 5 bases and J by 2 bases, leaving 13 bases between them. CDR1 and CDR2 from the germline V gene are SGHTA and FQGNSA. The CDR3 loop is CASSPAGGTYNEQFF. In DNA, the CDR3 is TGTGCCAGCAGCCCCGCCGGGGGTACCTACAATGAGCAGTTCTTC.

The rearrangement links TRBV18 to TRBJ1-5; TRBD1 is a possible D gene (5 bases). The CDR3 sequence is 14 residues long. Trimming took 3 bases from V and 5 from J, leaving 11 bases between them. Germline loops: CDR1 KGHSH, CDR2 LQKENI. DNA of the CDR3: TGTGCCAGCTCACCGGCCAGGGTGGATCAGCCCCAGCATTTT. It specifies CASSPARVDQPQHF.

The chain is built from TRBV5-1 and TRBJ2-1, with TRBD2 matching over 7 bases. Trimming took 2 bases from V and 4 from J; bases not matched to a gene: 6. The CDR3 has 15 amino acids. Germline loops: CDR1 SGHRS, CDR2 YFSETQ. CDR3 bases: TGCGCCAGCAGCTTAAGCGGGAATGGATACAATGAGCAGTTCTTC. As protein: CASSLSGNGYNEQFF.